This T cell receptor (beta chain) appears in the sequencing data of a study of post-analysis software for immune sequencing data. The study's findings and limits: The five TRBV segments detected at higher frequency in patients than in controls included TRBV5-6, TRBV5-1 and TRBV20-1.

This clonotype was recorded a few times. The target antigen is unknown. V was clipped by 6 bases and J by 1 base; unmatched bases: 5. This CDR3 is built from 15 residues. Libraries were made from TCR beta cDNA, and they carried unique molecular identifiers. TCRdb recomputed calls from the PCR reads with MiXCR, one row per CDR3 protein. The repertoire includes hundreds of thousands of distinct CDR3 sequences, about 44% of them detected once, and about 1.5% sits in the top ten. The sequence was collected from a girl aged 10-17 years with multiple sclerosis. The chain links TRBV12-3 or TRBV12-4 to TRBJ2-3; 9 bases line up with TRBD2. Sequenced input: blood. CDR3: CASSPGLARTDTQYF. DNA of the CDR3: TGTGCCAGCAGCCCCGGACTAGCGCGCACAGATACGCAGTATTTT.